These 8 T cell receptor beta chains share one sample of origin, sequenced in a study of blood T cell repertoires in COVID-19 (dated by TCRdb to the early 2020s). The method was the immunoSEQ multiplex PCR assay. TCRdb's version of the immuneACCESS table is confined to in-frame rearrangements and falls short of the full clone set. An unresolved V gene accounts for under half of the shortfall where checked; the remainder is of unknown origin. Here the sample has about 74,000 clones; about four fifths occur a single time. In total, the top ten clones hold roughly 14% of the sample. Material for sequencing was peripheral blood. Receptors originate from a human donor in a cohort sampled during active COVID-19.

V gene TRBV2 combines with J gene TRBJ1-2; D gene unclear. The germline V gene encodes CDR1 SNHLY and CDR2 FYNNEI. Trimming took off 4 bases at V and 5 bases at J, with 8 bases between the two ends. The CDR3 is 12 residues long. The CDR3: CASSVDFYGYTF. In nucleotides, the CDR3 is TGTGCCAGCAGTGTGGACTTTTATGGCTACACCTTC.

This clone was seen a few times. The chain carries TRBV2 and TRBJ2-2; TRBD1 agrees at 8 bases. This CDR3 contains 13 residues. The germline gives CDR1 SNHLY, CDR2 FYNNEI. Trimming removed 7 bases from V and 7 bases from J; junction bases left unmatched: 5. The CDR3: CASKDRVGGELFF. Here the CDR3 DNA reads TGTGCCAGCAAGGACAGGGTGGGCGGGGAGCTGTTTTTT.

This chain links TRBV7-2 with TRBJ2-1, with TRBD2 matching 7 bases. CDR1 is SGHTA, CDR2 FQGNSA, per germline. V dropped 7 bases and J dropped 8; count of bases not matched to a gene: 14. The CDR3 has 15 amino acids. CDR3 region: CASNPMGGGSHEQFF. The CDR3 nucleotides read TGTGCCAGCAACCCTATGGGGGGGGGTTCCCATGAGCAGTTCTTC.

V usage is TRBV5-1 and J usage is TRBJ1-1, with D possibly being TRBD1 (6 bases). In germline, CDR1 is SGHRS, CDR2 YFSETQ. Trimming shortened V by 3 bases and J by 2 bases, and 11 bases separated the two germline ends. The CDR3 has 14 residues. DNA for the CDR3: TGCGCCAGCAGCTCCCAGACAGGTAACACTGAAGCTTTCTTT. Its translation is CASSSQTGNTEAFF.

The chain couples TRBV30 to TRBJ1-4; the D gene is possibly TRBD1 (6 bases). The CDR3 has 14 residues. V dropped 3 bases and J dropped 3 bases, with 11 bases sitting between them. CDR1 is GTSNPN, CDR2 SVGIG, per germline (reference sequence). This chain's CDR3 is CAWREKGANEKLFF. CDR3 sequence (DNA): TGTGCCTGGAGAGAGAAGGGGGCTAATGAAAAACTGTTTTTT.

V gene TRBV18 combines with J gene TRBJ2-7; TRBD1 matches at 10 bases. V was pared by 3 bases and J by 7 bases, with 12 bases of the junction left unmatched. Germline CDR1 reads KGHSH; CDR2 reads LQKENI. This CDR3 has 16 residues. The DNA of the CDR3 is TGTGCCAGCTCACCTACCACCGGGACAGGGGTAGGAGAGCAGTACTTC. It encodes CASSPTTGTGVGEQYF.

The chain links TRBV3-1 (or the pseudogene TRBV3-2) to TRBJ1-2; D is possibly TRBD1 (5 bases). CDR1 LGHDT and CDR2 YNNKEL come from the germline V gene (reference sequence). Trimming removed 1 base from V and 3 bases from J, with 6 bases in between. This CDR3 has 13 amino acids. CDR3 nucleotides: TGTGCCAGCAGCCAAGCGGGGGACTATGGCTACACCTTC. Its translation: CASSQAGDYGYTF.

The chain links TRBV9 to TRBJ2-3, with TRBD2 matching over 7 bases. CDR3 size: 17 residues. Germline V gene sequence: CDR1 SGDLS, CDR2 YYNGEE. V dropped 10 bases and J dropped 2; count of bases not matched to a gene: 19. The CDR3 bases are TGTGCCGGCACCCCGTGGGAGGGGCCAGGACTCACAGATACGCAGTATTTT. Translating gives CAGTPWEGPGLTDTQYF.